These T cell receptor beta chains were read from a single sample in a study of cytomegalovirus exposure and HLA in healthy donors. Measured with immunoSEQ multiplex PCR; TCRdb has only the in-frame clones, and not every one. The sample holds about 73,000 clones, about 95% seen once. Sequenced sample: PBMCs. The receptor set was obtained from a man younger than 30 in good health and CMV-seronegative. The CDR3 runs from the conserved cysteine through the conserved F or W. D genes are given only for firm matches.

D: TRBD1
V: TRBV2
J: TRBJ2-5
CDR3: CASRRGLETQYF
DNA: TGTGCCAGCAGGAGGGGGCTGGAGACCCAGTACTTC

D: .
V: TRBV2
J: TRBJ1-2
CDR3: CASSEWGKAYGYTF
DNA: TGTGCCAGCAGTGAATGGGGCAAAGCCTATGGCTACACCTTC

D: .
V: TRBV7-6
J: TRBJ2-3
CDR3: CASSLGGTDTQYF
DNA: TGTGCCAGCAGCTTGGGGGGAACAGATACGCAGTATTTT

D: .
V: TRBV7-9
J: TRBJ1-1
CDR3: CASSLMAGSFRGTEAFF
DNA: TGTGCCAGCAGCTTGATGGCAGGGAGTTTTAGGGGGACTGAAGCTTTCTTT

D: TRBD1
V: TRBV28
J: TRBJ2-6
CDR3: CASSTGQGVSGANVLTF
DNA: TGTGCCAGCAGTACTGGACAGGGGGTCTCTGGGGCCAACGTCCTGACTTTC

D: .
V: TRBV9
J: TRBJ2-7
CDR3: CASSPGPGGEQYF
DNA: TGTGCCAGCAGCCCCGGGCCCGGGGGCGAGCAGTACTTC

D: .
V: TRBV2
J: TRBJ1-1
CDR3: CASIKGQNTEAFF
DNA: TGTGCCTCGATAAAAGGACAGAACACTGAAGCTTTCTTT

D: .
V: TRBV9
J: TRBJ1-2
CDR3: CASSASQGAAGGYTF
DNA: TGTGCCAGCAGCGCGTCCCAGGGAGCCGCGGGGGGCTACACCTTC

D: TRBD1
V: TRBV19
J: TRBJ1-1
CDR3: CASGEQGAANTEAFF
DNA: TGTGCCAGTGGAGAACAGGGGGCGGCGAACACTGAAGCTTTCTTT

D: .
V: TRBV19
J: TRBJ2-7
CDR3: CASSDTGTTLEQYF
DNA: TGTGCCAGTAGTGACACAGGGACTACGTTAGAGCAGTACTTC

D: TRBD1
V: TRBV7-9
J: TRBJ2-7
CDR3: CASGGQGYEQYF
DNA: TGTGCCAGCGGGGGACAGGGCTACGAGCAGTACTTC